A selection of T cell receptor beta chains follows, all from one sample in a study of T cells in Graves' hyperthyroidism and ophthalmopathy. TCRdb redid the calling of the multiplex PCR reads with MiXCR, one entry per CDR3 protein. The sample records about 250,000 distinct CDR3 sequences, 13% to 15% being singletons. Sequences were obtained from blood. The source of these receptors is a woman aged 50 to 65 with Graves' hyperthyroidism that later progressed to Graves' ophthalmopathy. Each CDR3 is given with its conserved first and last residue. The order of the fields is J gene, CDR3 length, clone size, D gene, V gene, CDR3 protein, CDR3 DNA. A D gene is named only where the DNA matches it firmly. Size values are once, few and many counts, or a class for expanded clones, and some rows have none.

TRBJ2-4,13,-,-,TRBV29-1,CSVDDPGPNIQYF,TGCAGCGTTGACGACCCAGGGCCAAACATTCAGTACTTC
TRBJ2-3,15,many,TRBD2,TRBV12-3/TRBV12-4,CASRYYSGSTDTQYF,TGTGCCAGCCGCTACTATAGCGGGAGCACAGATACGCAGTATTTT
TRBJ2-2,15,many,-,TRBV28,CAVNLKWGKAGELFF,TGTGCCGTGAACCTCAAGTGGGGGAAGGCCGGGGAGCTGTTTTTT
TRBJ2-7,12,few,-,TRBV9,CASSAGENEQYF,TGTGCCAGCAGCGCCGGAGAGAACGAGCAGTACTTC
TRBJ2-7,13,many,-,TRBV11-2,CASSCCASYEQYF,TGTGCCAGCAGCTGTTGCGCCTCCTACGAGCAGTACTTC
TRBJ1-2,15,few,-,TRBV27,CASSLGPGGLNGYTF,TGTGCCAGCAGTTTGGGCCCGGGGGGGCTGAATGGCTACACCTTC
TRBJ2-2,14,many,-,TRBV2,CASLSGTLTGELFF,TGTGCCAGCTTATCCGGGACCCTAACCGGGGAGCTGTTTTTT
TRBJ2-7,15,-,TRBD1,TRBV28,CASSLSQGIYDEQYF,TGTGCCAGCAGTTTATCACAGGGGATATACGACGAGCAGTACTTC
TRBJ1-2,13,-,-,TRBV29-1,CSVGEGGNYGYTF,TGCAGCGTTGGGGAGGGGGGGAACTATGGCTACACCTTC
TRBJ2-1,16,many,-,TRBV30,CAWWMPGPPGSGEQFF,TGTGCCTGGTGGATGCCAGGACCGCCCGGCTCAGGTGAGCAGTTCTTC
TRBJ1-1,15,-,-,TRBV10-2,CASSESEEIRREAFF,TGCGCCAGCAGTGAGTCGGAGGAGATCCGACGTGAAGCTTTCTTT
TRBJ2-7,16,-,TRBD2,TRBV11-2,CASSSVGLAGLYEQYF,TGTGCCAGCAGCTCCGTTGGACTAGCGGGACTTTACGAGCAGTACTTC
TRBJ1-1,14,many,-,TRBV6-1,CASVTPGLNTEAFF,TGTGCCAGCGTCACTCCGGGACTCAACACTGAAGCTTTCTTT
TRBJ2-7,12,many,-,TRBV28,CASSLLEGEQYF,TGTGCCAGCAGTCTACTCGAGGGCGAGCAGTACTTC
TRBJ2-7,14,many,TRBD2,TRBV28,CATWGTGGGYEQYF,TGTGCCACCTGGGGGACGGGGGGGGGCTACGAGCAGTACTTC
TRBJ1-4,15,few,-,TRBV28,CASSLRDQLAGKLFF,TGTGCCAGCAGTTTAAGGGACCAACTCGCTGGGAAACTGTTTTTT
TRBJ2-7,11,many,-,TRBV28,CASSWRYEQYF,TGTGCCAGCAGTTGGAGATACGAGCAGTACTTC
TRBJ2-2,16,few,TRBD2,TRBV7-2,CASSLTASGSPGELFF,TGTGCCAGCAGCTTGACGGCTAGCGGGAGTCCCGGGGAGCTGTTTTTT
TRBJ1-2,16,few,-,TRBV4-3,CASSQEGTPRDYGYTF,TGCGCCAGCAGCCAAGAGGGGACCCCACGAGACTATGGCTACACCTTC
TRBJ1-5,16,many,TRBD1,TRBV7-2,CASSNRTGHRNQPQHF,TGTGCCAGCAGCAACCGGACAGGGCATCGAAATCAGCCCCAGCATTTT
TRBJ1-1,15,many,-,TRBV5-5,CASSWPGTENTEAFF,TGTGCCAGCAGCTGGCCCGGGACGGAGAACACTGAAGCTTTCTTT
TRBJ2-7,15,-,TRBD2,TRBV6-1,CASSPLTSGSYEQYF,TGTGCCAGCAGTCCACTGACTAGCGGGAGCTACGAGCAGTACTTC
TRBJ2-5,12,many,-,TRBV10-3,CAISDSRETQYF,TGTGCCATCAGTGACTCTCGGGAGACCCAGTACTTC
TRBJ2-7,11,many,-,TRBV28,CASSDFYEQYF,TGTGCCAGCAGCGACTTTTACGAGCAGTACTTC
TRBJ2-5,13,many,-,TRBV29-1,CSVGSGYWETQYF,TGCAGCGTTGGGTCGGGGTATTGGGAGACCCAGTACTTC
TRBJ1-1,15,many,-,TRBV6-1,CASSEVGGKTTEAFF,TGTGCCAGCAGTGAAGTAGGAGGGAAAACCACTGAAGCTTTCTTT
TRBJ2-7,14,many,-,TRBV2,CASRRSPTDDEQYF,TGTGCCAGCAGAAGGTCCCCCACGGACGACGAGCAGTACTTC
TRBJ2-2,13,many,TRBD1,TRBV28,CASSDRGTGELFF,TGTGCCAGCTCCGACAGGGGCACCGGGGAGCTGTTTTTT
TRBJ2-3,15,-,-,TRBV7-3,CASSLTGDRTDTQYF,TGTGCCAGCAGCTTAACCGGAGACCGCACAGATACGCAGTATTTT
TRBJ2-2,18,-,-,TRBV29-1,CSVEDPIGAGGYTGELFF,TGCAGCGTTGAAGATCCGATTGGGGCAGGGGGGTACACCGGGGAGCTGTTTTTT
TRBJ2-3,16,many,-,TRBV18,CASSQEDGLSTDTQYF,TGTGCCAGCTCACAAGAAGACGGACTGAGCACAGATACGCAGTATTTT
TRBJ1-4,16,-,-,TRBV19,CASSISFGRLNEKLFF,TGTGCCAGTAGTATTTCCTTCGGGCGCCTCAATGAAAAACTGTTTTTT
TRBJ2-7,15,-,TRBD1,TRBV9,CASSVAYGTGYEQYF,TGTGCCAGCAGCGTAGCTTACGGGACAGGCTACGAGCAGTACTTC
TRBJ2-1,15,many,-,TRBV19,CASSMWGKRNNEQFF,TGTGCCAGTAGTATGTGGGGGAAGAGGAACAATGAGCAGTTCTTC
TRBJ2-6,16,few,TRBD1,TRBV6-1,CASWTGAFSGANVLTF,TGTGCCAGTTGGACAGGGGCCTTTTCTGGGGCCAACGTCCTGACTTTC
TRBJ1-1,16,many,-,TRBV20-1,CSARDELWGIGTEAFF,TGCAGTGCTAGAGATGAGTTATGGGGCATCGGCACTGAAGCTTTCTTT
TRBJ2-1,15,many,-,TRBV9,CASSVGGGSYNEQFF,TGTGCCAGCAGCGTAGGAGGGGGATCCTACAATGAGCAGTTCTTC
TRBJ1-4,19,many,TRBD1,TRBV4-1,CASSQEVGDRGRGVEKLFF,TGCGCCAGCAGCCAAGAAGTCGGGGACAGGGGTCGCGGGGTCGAAAAACTGTTTTTT
TRBJ1-2,13,many,TRBD1,TRBV20-1,CSAILRTGDGYTF,TGCAGTGCTATTCTCAGGACAGGGGATGGCTACACCTTC
TRBJ2-3,13,many,-,TRBV2,CASSEVSGDTQYF,TGTGCCAGCAGTGAGGTTAGCGGAGATACGCAGTATTTT
TRBJ2-5,17,-,TRBD2,TRBV5-1,CASSLAGTSRTQETQYF,TGCGCCAGCAGCTTGGCCGGGACTAGCAGGACCCAAGAGACCCAGTACTTC
TRBJ2-1,13,many,TRBD1,TRBV18,CASSKSGQNEQFF,TGTGCCAGCTCGAAATCGGGACAGAATGAGCAGTTCTTC
TRBJ2-7,14,many,-,TRBV7-9,CASSLYESSYEQYF,TGTGCCAGCAGCTTATATGAGAGCTCCTACGAGCAGTACTTC
TRBJ2-7,10,many,-,TRBV28,CASSSNEQYF,TGTGCCAGCAGTTCGAACGAGCAGTACTTC